The 17 T cell receptor beta chains listed next were all sequenced from one sample in a study of blood T cell repertoires in COVID-19. TCRdb keeps only in-frame clones here, not all; method: immunoSEQ multiplex PCR. The repertoire holds around 100,000 clones, with almost 80% as singletons. The sample taken for sequencing was peripheral blood. The receptor set was obtained from a woman aged 70 to 79 with acute or convalescent COVID-19.

This chain links TRBV28 with TRBJ2-4; D not certain. CDR3 size: 17 residues. Germline V gene sequence: CDR1 MDHEN, CDR2 SYDVKM. The V and J ends lost 4 bases and 0 bases respectively, with 16 bases between them. The CDR3 DNA sequence: TGTGCCAGCAGTTACACTAACTCGTTCCTAGCCAAAAACATTCAGTACTTC. Protein product: CASSYTNSFLAKNIQYF.

V and J are TRBV7-9 and TRBJ1-2; D gene uncertain. Germline V gene data show CDR1 as SEHNR and CDR2 as FQNEAQ (reference sequence). The CDR3 totals 17 residues. The V and J ends lost 1 base and 0 bases respectively, with 15 bases between them. The CDR3 spells CASSLGLGGATNYGYTF. CDR3 nucleotides: TGTGCCAGCAGCTTAGGATTAGGTGGAGCGACTAACTATGGCTACACCTTC.

V usage is TRBV3-1 (or the pseudogene TRBV3-2) and J usage is TRBJ2-3; 8 bases fit TRBD1. The CDR3 has 17 residues. V dropped 0 bases and J dropped 6; count of bases not matched to a gene: 11. Germline assignment: CDR1 LGHDT and CDR2 YNNKEL (reference sequence). The CDR3 spells CASSQDFRGLQGDTQYF. The CDR3 coding sequence is TGTGCCAGCAGCCAAGATTTCAGGGGGCTCCAGGGGGATACGCAGTATTTT.

The chain carries TRBV5-1 and TRBJ1-2, with 9 nucleotides matching TRBD1. CDR1 and CDR2 from the germline V gene are SGHRS and YFSETQ. The CDR3 sequence is 14 residues long. With V trimmed by 0 bases and J by 6 bases, 3 bases remained unmatched. DNA of the CDR3: TGCGCCAGCAGCTTGGAAGGGACAGGGAATGGCTACACCTTC. It encodes CASSLEGTGNGYTF.

The chain carries TRBV27 and TRBJ2-5; 7 bases are shared with TRBD1. V dropped 6 bases and J dropped 8; count of bases not matched to a gene: 9. Germline values: CDR1 MNHEY, CDR2 SMNVEV (reference sequence). The length of the CDR3 is 13 residues. The CDR3 sequence: CASRFQGEGTQYF. The CDR3 DNA follows: TGTGCCAGCAGGTTTCAGGGGGAAGGCACCCAGTACTTC.

The genes are TRBV6-5 and TRBJ2-5; TRBD2 might be the D (5 bases). V lost 2 bases and J lost 0, with 10 bases in between. The CDR3 is 15 residues long. Germline values: CDR1 MNHEY, CDR2 SVGAGI. The CDR3 region has the DNA TGTGCCAGCAGTTACGGCCCCGGGGACCAAGAGACCCAGTACTTC. As protein: CASSYGPGDQETQYF.

The chain recombines TRBV4-1 with TRBJ1-3, with TRBD1 as a possible D gene (6 bases). The CDR3 runs to 18 residues. Germline values: CDR1 MGHRA, CDR2 YSYEKL. Trimming removed 4 bases at V and 3 bases at J, with 22 bases between. In DNA form, the CDR3 reads TGCGCCAGCAGCCCCTCCGGGAGGACAGATCCATATGGAAACACCATATATTTT. Its translation is CASSPSGRTDPYGNTIYF.

The rearrangement uses TRBV7-3 and TRBJ1-2, with 7 bases aligning to TRBD1. The CDR3 covers 15 residues. Germline lookup yields CDR1 SGHTA and CDR2 FQGTGA. With V trimmed by 5 bases and J by 3 bases, 9 bases remained unmatched. The CDR3 spells CASSPSGQEDYGYTF. In DNA form, the CDR3 reads TGTGCCAGCAGCCCCTCAGGACAGGAAGACTATGGCTACACCTTC.

The chain uses TRBV19 and TRBJ1-6; no firm D call. Germline assignment: CDR1 LNHDA and CDR2 SQIVND (reference sequence). V gave up 6 bases and J gave up 1 base, with 7 bases separating them. This CDR3 has 14 residues. The CDR3 DNA sequence: TGTGCCAGTAGCCGGGAGTCCTATAATTCACCCCTCCACTTT. It is translated as CASSRESYNSPLHF.

This sequence joins TRBV6-6 and TRBJ1-2; TRBD1 is a possible D gene (5 bases). Germline lookup yields CDR1 MNHNY and CDR2 SVGAGI (reference sequence). Between the trimmed V and J ends, which lost 5 bases and 8 bases, there was a span of 15 bases. There are 13 residues in the CDR3. Written as DNA, the CDR3 is TGTGCCAGCAGTCAGACTCAGGGATTAGGCTACACCTTC. This gives the protein CASSQTQGLGYTF.

The chain couples TRBV10-3 to TRBJ1-1; TRBD1 is a possible D gene (6 bases). Trimming shortened V by 2 bases and J by 10 bases, and 14 bases separated the two germline ends. The CDR3 runs to 13 residues. Germline lookup yields CDR1 ENHRY and CDR2 SYGVKD. The CDR3 is CAISEGQARGAFF. CDR3 bases: TGTGCCATCAGTGAGGGTCAGGCCAGGGGAGCTTTCTTT.

CDR3 residues: CASSKGGNTIYF. DNA of the CDR3: TGTGCCAGCAGTAAAGGGGGCAACACCATATATTTT. The V gene is TRBV12-3 or TRBV12-4, the J gene TRBJ1-3, with TRBD1 identical over 7 bases. Unmatched junction bases numbered 2, after V lost 5 bases and J lost 7 bases. This CDR3 spans 12 amino acids.

This clone was counted between two and nine times. The V and J genes are TRBV7-9 and TRBJ1-5, with D hard to call. This CDR3 spans 12 amino acids. The germline gives CDR1 SEHNR, CDR2 FQNEAQ (reference sequence). Trimming shortened V by 3 bases and J by 6 bases, and 6 bases separated the two germline ends. DNA of the CDR3: TGTGCCAGCAGCTTGAGGGCTCAGCCCCAGCATTTT. Its translation: CASSLRAQPQHF.

This clone showed up just a few times. The CDR3 bases are TGTGCCAGTAGTATCTATTTCCAGGGGGCCTACAATGAGCAGTTCTTC. Its translation is CASSIYFQGAYNEQFF. The chain has TRBV19 and TRBJ2-1, with 7 nucleotides matching TRBD1. Germline V gives CDR1 LNHDA, CDR2 SQIVND (reference sequence). V was pared by 3 bases and J by 2 bases, with 7 bases of the junction left unmatched. This CDR3 has 16 residues. The whole variable domain, remainder taken from reference TRBV19 and TRBJ2-1, is DGGITQSPKYLFRKEGQNVTLSCEQNLNHDAMYWYRQDPGQGLRLIYYSQIVNDFQKGDIAEGYSVSREKKESFPLTVTSAQKNPTAFYLCASSIYFQGAYNEQFFGPGTRLTVL.

This chain connects TRBV5-4 to TRBJ2-1; 10 nucleotides agree with TRBD2. Germline V gene lookup returns CDR1 SGHNT and CDR2 YYREEE (reference sequence). V lost 0 bases to trimming and J lost 10 bases; unmatched junction nucleotides: 10. The CDR3 covers 16 residues. The CDR3 bases are TGTGCCAGCAGCTTGGGGGCTAGCGGGGGCGTAGGGGAGCAGTTCTTC. Its translation is CASSLGASGGVGEQFF.

This chain uses TRBV7-2 with TRBJ1-2, with a possible D match to TRBD1 (5 bases). The CDR3 is made up of 14 amino acids. In germline, CDR1 is SGHTA, CDR2 FQGNSA. Between the trimmed V and J ends, which lost 0 bases and 3 bases, there was a span of 8 bases. CDR3 bases: TGTGCCAGCAGCTTAGCAGGGGCAGACTATGGCTACACCTTC. Its protein is CASSLAGADYGYTF.

V gene TRBV2 combines with J gene TRBJ2-5; D possibly corresponds to TRBD1 (5 bases). The V end was cut by 1 base, the J end by 4 bases, with 16 bases between. CDR1 is SNHLY and CDR2 is FYNNEI in the germline V gene. The CDR3 has 16 amino acids. CDR3 sequence reads: CASSEGRQGTGETQYF. CDR3 nucleotides: TGTGCCAGCAGTGAAGGGCGTCAGGGAACAGGAGAGACCCAGTACTTC.